The next 23 T cell receptor beta chains were all read from a single sample in a study of blood T cells in healthy people across ages. A sample-barcoded 5' primer and a J-beta primer mix were used in a second PCR of about 7 to 12 cycles. MiXCR, run by TCRdb on the 5' RACE reads, gives a single entry per CDR3 protein. The data contain approximately 700,000 distinct CDR3 sequences, 32% of them singletons. Input material: blood. All receptors come from a woman of 80 years or more in good health.

In this sample, this clonotype turned up a few times. V is TRBV4-1 and J is TRBJ2-5; a weak D match, TRBD2 (6 bases). V lost 1 base, J lost 7 bases, and 19 bases lay in between. The CDR3 totals 16 residues. Per the germline V gene, CDR1 is MGHRA and CDR2 is YSYEKL. For the CDR3, the DNA is TGCGCCAGCAGCCAAGGTGATGAGGGACTTCGCGGGACCCAGTACTTC. Its translation is CASSQGDEGLRGTQYF.

Of note for this clonotype: It may be a read error: a sequence one base away is much more abundant. The chain joins TRBV7-2 to TRBJ1-2; D remains unclear. The germline V gene encodes CDR1 SGHTA and CDR2 FQGNSA. This CDR3 has 15 residues. Trimming left V 2 bases short and J 4 bases short, with 14 bases between. CDR3 sequence: CTSSLSRVYSYGYTF. DNA of the CDR3: TGTACCAGCAGCTTATCCCGGGTATATAGCTATGGCTACACCTTC.

The chain links TRBV5-4 to TRBJ2-1; 10 bases are shared with TRBD2. CDR1 is SGHNT, CDR2 YYREEE, per germline (reference sequence). V lost 4 bases, J lost 4 bases, and 5 bases stayed unmatched. This CDR3 is 15 amino acids long. The CDR3 region has the DNA TGTGCCAGCAGCGCAGCGGGGGGGCCTTACAATGAGCAGTTCTTC. This translates into CASSAAGGPYNEQFF.

The chain uses TRBV5-1 and TRBJ1-2; D uncertain. This CDR3 contains 17 residues. The V end was cut by 1 base, the J end by 7 bases, with 23 bases between. The V gene's germline CDR1 is SGHRS and CDR2 YFSETQ. The CDR3, as DNA: TGCGCCAGCAGCTTGTGGCCGGGCCAGGAGAGATCTGGTGGCTACACCTTC. Residues: CASSLWPGQERSGGYTF.

This clonotype was found many times. V gene TRBV6-2 or TRBV6-3 combines with J gene TRBJ2-3; D remains ambiguous. The germline V gene encodes CDR1 MNHEY and CDR2 SVGEGT. The CDR3 runs 11 residues. Trimming took off 8 bases at V and 2 bases at J, with 5 bases between the two ends. The CDR3 here is CASENTDTQYF. Written as DNA, the CDR3 is TGTGCCAGCGAAAACACAGATACGCAGTATTTT.

The V and J genes are TRBV7-2 and TRBJ1-2; D might be TRBD1 (6 bases). The V end was cut by 7 bases, the J end by 5 bases, with 14 bases between. The germline CDR1 and CDR2 sequences are SGHTA and FQGNSA. The CDR3 loop spans 13 amino acids. The CDR3 coding sequence is TGTGCCAGCACCGAGGGGGATCCTTATGGCTACACCTTC. Translation: CASTEGDPYGYTF.

DNA of the CDR3: TGTGCCAGCAGCTTAGCGTCAGTGAGCTCCTACAATGAGCAGTACTTC. Translated: CASSLASVSSYNEQYF. The chain combines TRBV7-2 with TRBJ2-1, with no clear D. The DNA end lines up better with TRBJ2-7; the J call may be wrong. CDR3 size: 16 residues. From germline, CDR1 is SGHTA and CDR2 FQGNSA.

V and J are TRBV10-3 and TRBJ2-7; 9 nucleotides agree with TRBD2. The CDR3 spans 14 residues. CDR1 is ENHRY, CDR2 SYGVKD, per germline. The J segment lost 4 bases and the V segment lost 5 bases, leaving 6 bases of the junction unmatched. The CDR3 spells CAISQGLASYEQYF. The DNA for the CDR3 is TGTGCCATCAGTCAGGGACTAGCTTCTTACGAGCAGTACTTC.

The V and J genes are TRBV5-1 and TRBJ2-7; 14 positions agree with TRBD2. Gene TRBJ2-5 matches the end of the DNA better, so the J call may be wrong. CDR3 length equals 15 residues. The germline CDR1 and CDR2 sequences are SGHRS and YFSETQ. In DNA form, the CDR3 reads TGCGCCAGCAGCATAGGGACTAGCGGGAGTGAGACCCAGTACTTC. This sequence encodes CASSIGTSGSETQYF.

This clonotype was detected ten times or more. The J gene is TRBJ1-4, the V gene TRBV7-2, with 9 positions matching TRBD1. Germline CDR1 reads SGHTA; CDR2 reads FQGNSA. This CDR3 is 14 amino acids long. Losses at the gene ends were 5 bases for V and 8 bases for J; bases not matched to a gene: 6. CDR3 nucleotides: TGTGCCAGCAGCCTCGGGACAGGGTACGAAAAACTGTTTTTT. This sequence encodes CASSLGTGYEKLFF.

There are many counts of this clonotype. The V call is TRBV20-1, the J call TRBJ2-7; TRBD2 aligns across 10 bases. The length of the CDR3 is 16 residues. V trimming: 1 base; J trimming: 6 bases; junction bases outside the gene matches: 12. Germline V gene data show CDR1 as DFQATT and CDR2 as SNEGSKA (reference sequence). In DNA form, the CDR3 reads TGCAGTGCTAGAGCACCCACAGAGCGGGGGGGTCGCGAGCAGTACTTC. As protein: CSARAPTERGGREQYF.

The gene calls are TRBV5-1 and TRBJ2-1; 7 bases fit TRBD1. V lost 4 bases and J lost 4; bases outside the gene matches: 8. Germline V gene sequence: CDR1 SGHRS, CDR2 YFSETQ. CDR3 length equals 15 residues. The CDR3 loop is CASSPTGQAYNEQFF. Written as DNA, the CDR3 is TGCGCCAGCAGCCCGACCGGACAGGCGTACAATGAGCAGTTCTTC.

This clonotype was recorded many times. V usage is TRBV7-2 and J usage is TRBJ2-3, with D perhaps matching TRBD1 or TRBD2 (6 bases each). The V and J ends lost 5 bases and 4 bases respectively, with 13 bases between them. Germline V gene data show CDR1 as SGHTA and CDR2 as FQGNSA. CDR3 length: 14 residues. CDR3 coding DNA: TGTGCCAGCAGCAGCCTTAGGGGGGCAGATACGCAGTATTTT. Translated: CASSSLRGADTQYF.

The chain links TRBV30 to TRBJ2-3; 8 positions agree with TRBD1. The CDR3 consists of 14 residues. Germline V gene data show CDR1 as GTSNPN and CDR2 as SVGIG (reference sequence). V was clipped by 4 bases and J by 2 bases; unmatched bases: 5. The CDR3: CAWTATGDTDTQYF. For the CDR3, the DNA is TGTGCCTGGACGGCGACAGGGGACACAGATACGCAGTATTTT.

The rearrangement links TRBV6-2 or TRBV6-3 to TRBJ2-5; D gene unclear. CDR3 length: 13 residues. V was shortened by 4 bases and J by 11 bases, with 17 bases between the two germline ends. Looked up from germline, CDR1 is MNHEY and CDR2 is SVGEGT. The CDR3 DNA reads TGTGCCAGCAGTTCCCCCCTAGGCAATGAGCAGTACTTC. Its translation is CASSSPLGNEQYF.

This clonotype was counted only a few times. V usage is TRBV30 and J usage is TRBJ1-1; possible D gene TRBD1, 5 bases. The ends were cut back, 2 bases at V and 7 bases at J, with 17 bases in the middle. The CDR3 sequence is 14 residues long. Germline V lookup: CDR1 GTSNPN, CDR2 SVGIG (reference sequence). The CDR3 loop is CAWSIGTRGVEAFF. In DNA form, the CDR3 reads TGTGCCTGGAGTATAGGAACGAGGGGTGTTGAAGCTTTCTTT. The variable domain in full, with the rest retrieved from reference TRBV30 and TRBJ1-1, is SQTIHQWPATLVQPVGSPLSLECTVEGTSNPNLYWYRQAAGRGLQLLFYSVGIGQISSEVPQNLSASRPQDRQFILSSKKLLLSDSGFYLCAWSIGTRGVEAFFGQGTRLTVV.

This clonotype was seen ten or more times. J is TRBJ2-1 and V is TRBV19, with a tentative D call TRBD1 (5 bases). V shed 5 bases and J shed 10 bases, with 18 bases lying between them. In germline, CDR1 is LNHDA, CDR2 SQIVND (reference sequence). This CDR3 has 14 residues. The CDR3 reads CASSPGRGAGEQFF. For the CDR3, the DNA is TGTGCCAGTAGTCCCGGACGTGGGGCTGGCGAGCAGTTCTTC.

A word on this clonotype: This may be a read error: a much more frequent sequence differs by one nucleotide. V is TRBV6-6 and J is TRBJ2-7; 11 bases align to TRBD1. V shed 2 bases, J shed 6 bases, and the junction held 6 bases outside the gene matches. This CDR3 spans 15 amino acids. Germline V CDR1 and CDR2: MNHNY, SVGAGI (reference sequence). The CDR3 here is CASSYGQGAVTEQYF. DNA for the CDR3: TGTGCCAGCAGTTACGGACAGGGGGCAGTCACCGAGCAGTACTTC.

Ten or more counts support this clonotype. This chain uses TRBV5-1 with TRBJ1-6, with TRBD1 identical over 8 bases. Per the germline V gene, CDR1 is SGHRS and CDR2 is YFSETQ. V lost 4 bases and J lost 9; bases outside the gene matches: 9. The CDR3 is 15 residues long. Here the CDR3 DNA reads TGCGCCAGCAGCCCCACGGACAGGGAGGGTTCACCCCTCCACTTT. This encodes CASSPTDREGSPLHF.

This clonotype was seen at least ten times. The rearrangement uses TRBV7-9 and TRBJ2-7; the D gene is possibly TRBD1 (5 bases). V shed 3 bases and J shed 1 base, with 22 bases lying between them. The germline CDR1 and CDR2 sequences are SEHNR and FQNEAQ (reference sequence). The CDR3 totals 18 residues. DNA of the CDR3: TGTGCCAGCAGCTTGACACGGTGGGGCTCGGAGTGGTCCTACGAGCAGTACTTC. Its translation: CASSLTRWGSEWSYEQYF. The variable domain in full, with the rest retrieved from reference TRBV7-9 and TRBJ2-7, is DTGVSQNPRHKITKRGQNVTFRCDPISEHNRLYWYRQTLGQGPEFLTYFQNEAQLEKSRLLSDRFSAERPKGSFSTLEIQRTEQGDSAMYLCASSLTRWGSEWSYEQYFGPGTRLTVT.

This clonotype was seen at least ten times. The chain carries TRBV20-1 and TRBJ1-1; TRBD1 agrees at 9 bases. This CDR3 has 13 residues. Per the germline V gene, CDR1 is DFQATT and CDR2 is SNEGSKA (reference sequence). J gave up 1 base and V 4 bases, and 1 base lay outside the gene matches. CDR3 DNA: TGCAGTGCTACGACAGGGGGGAACACTGAAGCTTTCTTT. Translated: CSATTGGNTEAFF.

This clonotype was found many times. This chain connects TRBV9 to TRBJ2-1, with D possibly called TRBD1 or TRBD2 (5 bases each). With 4 bases removed from V and 3 bases from J, the gap between germline ends came to 14 bases. Germline V gene lookup returns CDR1 SGDLS and CDR2 YYNGEE. The CDR3 is 15 residues long. The CDR3 DNA follows: TGTGCCAGCAGCCTGGGGACGCGATACTACAATGAGCAGTTCTTC. Translation gives CASSLGTRYYNEQFF. Full variable domain (missing parts from reference TRBV9 and TRBJ2-1): DSGVTQTPKHLITATGQRVTLRCSPRSGDLSVYWYQQSLDQGLQFLIQYYNGEERAKGNILERFSAQQFPDLHSELNLSSLELGDSALYFCASSLGTRYYNEQFFGPGTRLTVL.

This clonotype was seen a few times. The V and J genes are TRBV30 and TRBJ1-2; D not certain. CDR3 size: 13 residues. Trimming shortened V by 0 bases and J by 3 bases, and 8 bases separated the two germline ends. CDR1 and CDR2 from the germline V gene are GTSNPN and SVGIG (reference sequence). CDR3 amino acids: CAWSVRPDYGYTF. The CDR3, as DNA: TGTGCCTGGAGTGTCCGGCCCGACTATGGCTACACCTTC.